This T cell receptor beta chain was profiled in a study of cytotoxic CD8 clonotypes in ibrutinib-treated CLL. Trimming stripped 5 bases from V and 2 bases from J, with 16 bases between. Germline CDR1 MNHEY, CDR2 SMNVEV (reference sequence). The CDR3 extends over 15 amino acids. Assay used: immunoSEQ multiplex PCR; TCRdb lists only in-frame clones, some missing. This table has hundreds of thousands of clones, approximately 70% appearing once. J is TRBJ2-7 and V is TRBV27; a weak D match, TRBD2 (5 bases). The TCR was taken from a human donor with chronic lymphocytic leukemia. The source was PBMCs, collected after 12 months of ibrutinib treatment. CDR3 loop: CASSLSGSGTYEQYF. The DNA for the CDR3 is TGTGCCAGCAGTCTTTCCGGATCGGGGACCTACGAGCAGTACTTC.